This T cell receptor beta chain derives from a study of blood T cells in healthy people across ages. Germline loops: CDR1 MNHNY, CDR2 SVGAGI (reference sequence). V was shortened by 4 bases and J by 5 bases, with 8 bases between the two germline ends. CDR3 length: 13 amino acids. A second PCR of about 6 to 12 cycles used a sample-barcoded 5' primer and a J-beta primer mix. TCRdb independently ran MiXCR on the 5' RACE reads; one entry per CDR3 protein. Counted here are more than 1,000,000 distinct CDR3 sequences, less than 25% occurring once; the ten biggest clones make up 0.65% to 0.95%. Study-wide points: Relative to aged donors, long-lived donors carried more naive CD4+ cells and displayed higher diversity. TCR beta diversity was tightly associated with the proportion of naive T cells. A roughly linear age-dependent decrease characterized TCR beta diversity per million T cells.

Details on this clonotype: Its antigen is as yet unknown.

The sample was also reused in another study, on T cells of mothers and their children. From that paper: For the second PCR, the M1S primer put in sample barcodes and 2-4 random nucleotides.

The sample comprised blood. J is TRBJ1-4 and V is TRBV6-6; D is unresolved. The sequence derives from a girl aged 2 to 10 in good health. The CDR3 bases are TGTGCCAGCAGTTTCGGGCGGAATGAAAAACTGTTTTTT. It encodes CASSFGRNEKLFF.